This passage covers 25 T cell receptor beta chains from one sample sequenced in a study of blood T cell repertoires in COVID-19. Generated by immunoSEQ multiplex PCR, the TCRdb table keeps only in-frame clones and is missing some. Here the sample spans tens of thousands of clones, 80% to 90% being singletons. Sequenced sample: peripheral blood. These receptors were obtained from a woman between 50 and 59 years old with active COVID-19.

By sample share, this clone is medium-sized. The chain combines TRBV30 with TRBJ2-7; 7 positions agree with TRBD1. Germline CDR1 GTSNPN, CDR2 SVGIG (reference sequence). The CDR3 is made up of 14 amino acids. V shed 2 bases and J 6 bases; nucleotides not matched to a gene: 10. The DNA of the CDR3 is TGTGCCTGGAGTTTGGGACAGCCAGTATCCGAGCAGTACTTC. Translation: CAWSLGQPVSEQYF.

This clone was counted between two and nine times. The chain employs TRBV4-1 and TRBJ1-1; D may be TRBD1 (6 bases). The CDR3 totals 14 residues. Trimming removed 1 base from V and 11 bases from J, with 17 bases in between. The germline V gene encodes CDR1 MGHRA and CDR2 YSYEKL. CDR3 sequence reads: CASSQGGGQWVAFF. CDR3 DNA sequence: TGCGCCAGCAGCCAAGGAGGGGGACAATGGGTGGCTTTCTTT.

This clone was found once. CDR3 region: CATSRGGQQETQYF. In DNA, the CDR3 is TGTGCCACCAGCAGAGGGGGACAGCAAGAGACCCAGTACTTC. The V call is TRBV15, the J call TRBJ2-5; 7 positions match TRBD1. V dropped 1 base and J dropped 2; count of bases not matched to a gene: 1. The germline V gene has CDR1 LNHNV and CDR2 YYDKDF (reference sequence). The CDR3 extends over 14 amino acids.

This chain links TRBV30 with TRBJ2-1; 13 nucleotides agree with TRBD2. From germline, CDR1 is GTSNPN and CDR2 SVGIG (reference sequence). The trim removed 8 bases at V and 3 bases at J, leaving 1 base unmatched. This CDR3 has 13 amino acids. CDR3 amino acids: CAGTSGNYNEQFF. DNA of the CDR3: TGTGCCGGGACTAGCGGGAACTACAATGAGCAGTTCTTC.

This sequence joins TRBV27 and TRBJ1-3; 7 positions agree with TRBD1. Germline V gene lookup returns CDR1 MNHEY and CDR2 SMNVEV (reference sequence). The trim removed 2 bases at V and 2 bases at J, leaving 9 bases unmatched. The CDR3 contains 17 residues. CDR3 sequence (DNA): TGTGCCAGCAGTTTAATATCCGGAACAGGGGCTGGAAACACCATATATTTT. Amino acid sequence: CASSLISGTGAGNTIYF.

V usage is TRBV5-1 and J usage is TRBJ2-1, with 7 bases fitting TRBD1. Trimming removed 1 base from V and 10 bases from J; junction bases left unmatched: 8. This CDR3 is 14 amino acids long. CDR1 SGHRS and CDR2 YFSETQ come from the germline V gene. The CDR3 protein is CASSLTGQPKEQFF. The DNA for the CDR3 is TGCGCCAGCAGCTTGACGGGACAGCCCAAAGAGCAGTTCTTC.

This chain's CDR3 is CASSLMSDFSLSEQYF. CDR3 bases: TGTGCCAGCAGCTTAATGTCGGACTTCTCCTTATCGGAGCAGTACTTC. This sequence joins TRBV5-5 and TRBJ2-7; D perhaps matches TRBD2 (5 bases). This CDR3 spans 16 amino acids. Trimming left V 2 bases short and J 7 bases short, with 22 bases between. Germline V gene data show CDR1 as SGHKS and CDR2 as YYEKEE (reference sequence).

The chain links TRBV6-5 to TRBJ2-1; no firm D call. This CDR3 contains 14 residues. Germline V lookup: CDR1 MNHEY, CDR2 SVGAGI. V shed 6 bases and J shed 0 bases, with 9 bases lying between them. This CDR3 is CASSAEFSYNEQFF. As DNA, the CDR3 is TGTGCCAGCAGCGCGGAATTCTCCTACAATGAGCAGTTCTTC.

The chain uses TRBV9 and TRBJ1-2, with D maybe TRBD1 (5 bases). The CDR3 contains 15 residues. V dropped 4 bases and J dropped 0 bases, with 13 bases sitting between them. CDR1 is SGDLS and CDR2 is YYNGEE in the germline V gene. The CDR3 DNA sequence: TGTGCCAGCAGCTCTGGCGGGGCCGCTAACTATGGCTACACCTTC. Its protein product is CASSSGGAANYGYTF.

In its sample, this clone was seen once. This sequence joins TRBV19 and TRBJ2-1; no clear D. This CDR3 is built from 15 residues. CDR1 is LNHDA and CDR2 is SQIVND in the germline V gene (reference sequence). V was shortened by 6 bases and J by 0 bases, with 12 bases between the two germline ends. CDR3 sequence (DNA): TGTGCCAGTAGAGAGGCGCCAAACTCCTACAATGAGCAGTTCTTC. This gives the protein CASREAPNSYNEQFF.

This clone has only one observation. This chain links TRBV5-6 with TRBJ1-5; 7 positions match TRBD1. J lost 3 bases, V lost 4 bases, and 4 bases had no gene match. The CDR3 covers 14 residues. The germline V gene encodes CDR1 SGHDT and CDR2 YYEEEE. The CDR3 bases are TGTGCCAGCAGCAAGGGACAGTTCAATCAGCCCCAGCATTTT. It encodes CASSKGQFNQPQHF.

The chain has TRBV21-1 and TRBJ2-1; TRBD2 is the table's D call, not checked against the DNA. TRBV21-1 represents a pseudogene. This CDR3 spans 18 amino acids. The CDR3 DNA reads as TGTGCCAGCAGCAAAGGGAAAATGCGGAGGGCCAAAGGGAATGAGCAGTTCTTC. Its protein is CASSKGKMRRAKGNEQFF.

This chain links TRBV11-3 with TRBJ2-3, with D perhaps TRBD2 (6 bases). CDR3 length equals 15 residues. V was clipped by 0 bases and J by 4 bases, with 11 bases between them. CDR1 SGHNT and CDR2 YENEEA come from the germline V gene. CDR3 in DNA: TGTGCCAGCAGCTTAGATGGGACTGGCGCAGATACGCAGTATTTT. Residues: CASSLDGTGADTQYF.

V usage is TRBV30 and J usage is TRBJ2-3, with D maybe TRBD2 (5 bases). Germline V gene sequence: CDR1 GTSNPN, CDR2 SVGIG (reference sequence). The ends were cut back, 0 bases at V and 6 bases at J, with 16 bases in the middle. This CDR3 spans 15 amino acids. The CDR3 is CAWSVLEFQTDTQYF. The CDR3 bases are TGTGCCTGGAGTGTACTAGAATTCCAAACCGATACGCAGTATTTT.

The gene calls are TRBV19 and TRBJ2-5; TRBD1 agrees at 8 bases. Per germline, CDR1 LNHDA and CDR2 SQIVND (reference sequence). The length of the CDR3 is 14 residues. The V and J ends lost 4 bases and 5 bases, in that order; junction bases with no gene match: 6. This CDR3 is CASSTSGGWETQYF. CDR3 sequence (DNA): TGTGCCAGTAGTACCTCAGGGGGCTGGGAGACCCAGTACTTC.

This clone was observed a few times. This rearrangement joins TRBV5-1 to TRBJ1-3; no clear D. CDR1 and CDR2 from the germline V gene are SGHRS and YFSETQ. V was shortened by 3 bases and J by 0 bases, with 13 bases between the two germline ends. CDR3 size: 16 residues. The CDR3 bases are TGCGCCAGCAGCTCCGATTCACAGAGCTCTGGAAACACCATATATTTT. It yields the protein CASSSDSQSSGNTIYF.

The chain employs TRBV10-3 and TRBJ2-2; D is unclear. Germline-derived CDR1 and CDR2 are ENHRY and SYGVKD. The length of the CDR3 is 15 residues. V was trimmed by 3 bases and J by 4 bases, leaving 12 bases between them. DNA for the CDR3: TGTGCCATCAGTGAACGGGTGTCGGGCACCGGGGAGCTGTTTTTT. This sequence encodes CAISERVSGTGELFF.

This sequence joins TRBV28 and TRBJ1-3, with D possibly matching TRBD1 (6 bases). The CDR3 is 14 amino acids. V was cut by 1 base and J by 4 bases, with 8 bases left in between. The germline gives CDR1 MDHEN, CDR2 SYDVKM. CDR3 in amino acids: CASSLFQGGNTIYF. The CDR3 DNA follows: TGTGCCAGCAGTTTATTCCAGGGGGGAAACACCATATATTTT.

V and J are TRBV5-1 and TRBJ2-3; 11 bases are a match to TRBD2. CDR1 is SGHRS and CDR2 is YFSETQ in the germline V gene. The CDR3 sequence is 16 residues long. V was clipped by 0 bases and J by 5 bases; unmatched bases: 5. The CDR3 is CASSLGSGRAEDTQYF. The CDR3 DNA sequence: TGCGCCAGCAGCTTGGGTAGCGGGAGGGCCGAAGATACGCAGTATTTT.

The chain carries TRBV7-9 and TRBJ2-4; D is ambiguous. Germline loops: CDR1 SEHNR, CDR2 FQNEAQ (reference sequence). Trimming shortened V by 8 bases and J by 1 base, and 15 bases separated the two germline ends. The CDR3 covers 15 residues. The CDR3 nucleotides read TGTGCCAGCGGGTCCATACTGGAGGCCAAAAACATTCAGTACTTC. It specifies CASGSILEAKNIQYF.

The chain is built from TRBV27 and TRBJ1-4; D might be TRBD1 (6 bases). There are 15 residues in the CDR3. The V end lost 5 bases, the J end lost 0 bases, and 10 bases lay between the germline ends. Looked up from germline, CDR1 is MNHEY and CDR2 is SMNVEV (reference sequence). The CDR3 nucleotides are TGTGCCAGCAGTGCCAGGGGTGCAACTAATGAAAAACTGTTTTTT. Protein product: CASSARGATNEKLFF.

The chain is built from TRBV18 and TRBJ2-6, with D maybe TRBD2 (5 bases). CDR3 length: 17 residues. Germline-derived CDR1 and CDR2 are KGHSH and LQKENI. The germline V and J ends were trimmed by 0 bases and 0 bases, with 9 bases remaining between them. CDR3: CASSPPDGSSGANVLTF. The CDR3 bases are TGTGCCAGCTCACCACCAGATGGGAGCTCTGGGGCCAACGTCCTGACTTTC.

This chain uses TRBV18 with TRBJ1-3, with D possibly matching TRBD1 (5 bases). Looked up from germline, CDR1 is KGHSH and CDR2 is LQKENI. The CDR3 length is 17 residues. The V end was cut by 3 bases, the J end by 0 bases, with 15 bases between. The CDR3 is CASSPSPQGSSGNTIYF. CDR3 nucleotide sequence: TGTGCCAGCTCACCGAGCCCCCAGGGCAGCTCTGGAAACACCATATATTTT.

The chain employs TRBV27 and TRBJ2-3; weak D call: TRBD2 (5 bases). Germline loops: CDR1 MNHEY, CDR2 SMNVEV (reference sequence). This CDR3 is 18 amino acids long. V was clipped by 7 bases and J by 4 bases, with 27 bases between them. This chain's CDR3 is CASIHRVEPGGHPDTQYF. The DNA for the CDR3 is TGTGCCAGCATCCATAGGGTGGAGCCTGGAGGCCACCCAGATACGCAGTATTTT.

This clone was counted once. This chain links TRBV28 with TRBJ2-3; no definite D call. Looked up from germline, CDR1 is MDHEN and CDR2 is SYDVKM. V was clipped by 5 bases and J by 6 bases, with 9 bases between them. This CDR3 comprises 12 residues. Here the CDR3 reads CASSLSADTQYF. DNA for the CDR3: TGTGCCAGCAGTCTTAGTGCGGATACGCAGTATTTT.